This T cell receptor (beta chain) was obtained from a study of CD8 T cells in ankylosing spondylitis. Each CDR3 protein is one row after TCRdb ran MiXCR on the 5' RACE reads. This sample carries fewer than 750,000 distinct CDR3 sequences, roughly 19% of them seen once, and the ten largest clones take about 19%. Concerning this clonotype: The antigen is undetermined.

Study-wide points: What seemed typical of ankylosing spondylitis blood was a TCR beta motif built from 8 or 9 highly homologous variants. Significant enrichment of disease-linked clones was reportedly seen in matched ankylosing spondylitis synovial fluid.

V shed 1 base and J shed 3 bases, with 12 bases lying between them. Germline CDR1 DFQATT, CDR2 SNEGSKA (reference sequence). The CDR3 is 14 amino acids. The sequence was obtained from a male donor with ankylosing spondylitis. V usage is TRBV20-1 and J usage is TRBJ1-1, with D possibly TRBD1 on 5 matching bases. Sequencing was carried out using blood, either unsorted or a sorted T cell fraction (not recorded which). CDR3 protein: CSARVGGVDTEAFF. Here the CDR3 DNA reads TGCAGTGCTAGAGTGGGGGGAGTGGACACTGAAGCTTTCTTT.